This TCR beta chain emerged from a study of blood T cell repertoires in COVID-19. Germline-derived CDR1 and CDR2 are MNHNS and SASEGT. The V gene lost 2 bases and the J gene lost 5 bases, with 15 bases spanning the gap. The length of the CDR3 is 15 residues. Using immunoSEQ multiplex PCR, the repertoire was profiled, and TCRdb retains in-frame clones only, with some absent. Of about 68,000 clones in the sample, roughly 84% were seen once. The specimen sequenced was peripheral blood. The clonotype comes from a man between 50 and 59 years old with active COVID-19. The V call is TRBV6-1, the J call TRBJ2-5; perhaps TRBD1 as D (6 bases). In DNA, the CDR3 is TGTGCCAGCAGTGAATCGGGACAACGGAGGGAGACCCAGTACTTC. Its protein is CASSESGQRRETQYF.